This T cell receptor (beta chain) was recorded in a study of T cells in localized non-small cell lung cancer (dated by TCRdb to the early 2020s). Some background on the complete study: T cell repertoires of a few hundred early-stage NSCLC patients were analyzed, with tumors being compared against uninvolved tumor-adjacent lungs. All 240 or so NSCLC patients in the cohort were treatment-naive and had localized lung tumors that were resected. The mean age of the NSCLC patients was about 64 years, with about 130 men and 100 to 110 women. On the study overall, not on this receptor specifically: A median of roughly 50 of the top 100 tumor clones turned up in the paired uninvolved adjacent lung, and under 30 of those clones also ranked among the top 100 of that same adjacent lung. Because the study design was exploratory, TCR variables were selected using unadjusted p-values without false-discovery rate correction. Uninvolved tumor-adjacent lung showed the highest T cell clonality, higher than tumor, which suggests more focused antigenic responses in the uninvolved tumor-adjacent lung. Because multi-region tumor sequencing was not done, intratumor heterogeneity could not be ruled out. Higher T cell density in blood was associated with longer overall survival, whereas higher clonality in adjacent lung was associated with shorter survival.

In the germline V gene, CDR1 corresponds to KGHSH and CDR2 to LQKENI. Trimming takes 5 bases off V and 2 bases off J; junction bases not matched to a gene: 6. The CDR3 numbers 15 residues from cysteine through phenylalanine. Just the 45-base CDR3 DNA is kept, in frame starting at base 1. A remark on this clone: It lacks a known antigen. Per-nucleotide qualities are absent, and no much larger clonotype sits a single base away.

At diagnosis, peripheral blood, uninvolved tumor-adjacent lung and tumor were collected and stored as a combination of fresh-frozen and FFPE material. For TCR repertoire profiling, the blood samples were analyzed as peripheral blood mononuclear cells. TCR beta CDR3 regions were sequenced from DNA using the immunoSEQ Assay. Regarding the original processing steps: T cell density was computed as TCR beta template counts normalized to usable DNA estimated by amplifying housekeeping genes. The preseqR package was used to estimate richness by extrapolating to 400,000 templates for PBMC samples and to 120,000 templates for tissue samples. Clonality was defined by subtracting Pielou's evenness from one. Tissue-enriched TCRs were identified through differential abundance testing performed on productive amino-acid clonotypes, with a minimum total count of 5 and an alpha of 0.1. The Jaccard Index and the Morisita Overlap Index were used to measure how much the repertoires overlapped between compartments. GLIPH grouped TCR beta CDR3s together with public tetramer-defined viral CDR3s, and a viral motif had to include at least three viral sequences and show V-gene enrichment. Sourced from immuneACCESS, this table was stored by TCRdb with only in-frame sequences that have V and J called. A share of the clones is absent; for the studies checked, an unresolved V gene accounts for under half, and the remainder has no known explanation. The V and J calls and clone size come from that table; D and trimming were worked out from the DNA. Present in this sample are 20,000 to 25,000 clones, roughly four fifths of which were seen just once. About 4.8% of the sample is taken by the ten largest.

The chain is made from TRBV18 and TRBJ1-5; 7 bases in the middle match TRBD1. Here the sequenced sample was PBMCs, taken before any cancer treatment. This receptor was taken from a man between 40 and 70 years old with stage II lung adenocarcinoma. The DNA is as follows: TGTGCCAGCTCAGTTGGGACAGACGGCAATCAGCCCCAGCATTTT. This gives the protein CASSVGTDGNQPQHF.